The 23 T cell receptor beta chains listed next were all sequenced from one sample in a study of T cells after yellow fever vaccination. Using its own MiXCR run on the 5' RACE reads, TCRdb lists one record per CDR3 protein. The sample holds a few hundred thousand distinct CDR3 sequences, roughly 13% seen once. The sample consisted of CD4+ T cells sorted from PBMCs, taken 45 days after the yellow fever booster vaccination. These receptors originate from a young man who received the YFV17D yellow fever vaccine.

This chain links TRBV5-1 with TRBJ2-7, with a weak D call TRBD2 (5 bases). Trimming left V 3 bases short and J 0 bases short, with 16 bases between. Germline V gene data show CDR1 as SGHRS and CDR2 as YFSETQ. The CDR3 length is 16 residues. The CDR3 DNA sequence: TGCGCCAGCAGCTCCGGGATCCTCGCTACCTCCTACGAGCAGTACTTC. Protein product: CASSSGILATSYEQYF.

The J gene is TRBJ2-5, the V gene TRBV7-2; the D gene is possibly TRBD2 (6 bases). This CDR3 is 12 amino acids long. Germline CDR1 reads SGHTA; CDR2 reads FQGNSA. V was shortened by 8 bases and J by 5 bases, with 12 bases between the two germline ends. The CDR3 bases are TGTGCCAGCGGGGAGGTAGAGGAGACCCAGTACTTC. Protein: CASGEVEETQYF.

The DNA for the CDR3 is TGCAGCGCTGGCGGGGGGCCCTACGAGCAGTACTTC. This codes for CSAGGGPYEQYF. The chain links TRBV29-1 to TRBJ2-7; 8 positions agree with TRBD2. The CDR3 sequence is 12 residues long. Germline values: CDR1 SQVTM, CDR2 ANQGSEA. Trimming at V came to 7 bases and at J to 2 bases, leaving 4 bases not matched to a gene.

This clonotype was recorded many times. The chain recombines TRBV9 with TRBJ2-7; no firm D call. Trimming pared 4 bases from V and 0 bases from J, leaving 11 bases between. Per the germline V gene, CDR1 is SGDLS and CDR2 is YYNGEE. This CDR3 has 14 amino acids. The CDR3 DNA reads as TGTGCCAGCAGCACCTCGACGGACTCCTACGAGCAGTACTTC. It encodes CASSTSTDSYEQYF. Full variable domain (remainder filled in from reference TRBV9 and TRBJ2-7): DSGVTQTPKHLITATGQRVTLRCSPRSGDLSVYWYQQSLDQGLQFLIQYYNGEERAKGNILERFSAQQFPDLHSELNLSSLELGDSALYFCASSTSTDSYEQYFGPGTRLTVT.

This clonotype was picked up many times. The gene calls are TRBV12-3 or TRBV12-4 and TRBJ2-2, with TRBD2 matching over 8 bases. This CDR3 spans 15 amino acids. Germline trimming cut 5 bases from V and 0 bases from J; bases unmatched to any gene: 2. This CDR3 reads CASSISGTNTGELFF. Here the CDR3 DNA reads TGTGCCAGCAGTATTAGCGGGACGAACACCGGGGAGCTGTTTTTT.

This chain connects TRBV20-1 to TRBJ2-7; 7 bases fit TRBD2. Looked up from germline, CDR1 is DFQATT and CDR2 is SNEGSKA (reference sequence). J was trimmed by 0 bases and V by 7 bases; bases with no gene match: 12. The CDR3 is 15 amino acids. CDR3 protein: CSGIRVGGSSYEQYF. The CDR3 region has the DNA TGCAGTGGCATCCGTGTCGGCGGGAGCTCCTACGAGCAGTACTTC.

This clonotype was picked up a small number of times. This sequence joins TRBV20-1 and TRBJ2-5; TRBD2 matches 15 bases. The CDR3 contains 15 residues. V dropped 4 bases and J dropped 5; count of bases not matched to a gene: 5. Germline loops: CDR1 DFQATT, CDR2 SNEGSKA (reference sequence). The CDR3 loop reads CSAKGTSGRLETQYF. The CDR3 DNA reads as TGCAGTGCTAAGGGGACTAGCGGGAGGTTGGAGACCCAGTACTTC.

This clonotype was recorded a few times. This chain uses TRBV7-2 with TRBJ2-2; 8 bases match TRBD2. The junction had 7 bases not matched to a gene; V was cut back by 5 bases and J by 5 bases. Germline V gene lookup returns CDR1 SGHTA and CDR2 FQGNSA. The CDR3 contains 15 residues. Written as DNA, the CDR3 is TGTGCCAGCAGCCAGAGCGGGGGCAGGACCGGGGAGCTGTTTTTT. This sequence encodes CASSQSGGRTGELFF.

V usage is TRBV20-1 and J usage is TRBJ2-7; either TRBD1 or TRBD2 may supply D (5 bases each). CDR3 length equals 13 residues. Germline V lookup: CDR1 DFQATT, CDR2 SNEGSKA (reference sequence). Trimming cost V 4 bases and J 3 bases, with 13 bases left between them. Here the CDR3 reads CSATGTAIYEQYF. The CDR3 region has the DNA TGCAGTGCTACCGGGACCGCTATCTACGAGCAGTACTTC.

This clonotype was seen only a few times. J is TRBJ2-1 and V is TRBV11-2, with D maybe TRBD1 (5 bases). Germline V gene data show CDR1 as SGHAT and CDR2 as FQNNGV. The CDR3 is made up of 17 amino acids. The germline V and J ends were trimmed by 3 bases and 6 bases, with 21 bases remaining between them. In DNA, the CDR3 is TGTGCCAGCAGCTTTAGGGGTGATGTACCGACCATCAATGAGCAGTTCTTC. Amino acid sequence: CASSFRGDVPTINEQFF.

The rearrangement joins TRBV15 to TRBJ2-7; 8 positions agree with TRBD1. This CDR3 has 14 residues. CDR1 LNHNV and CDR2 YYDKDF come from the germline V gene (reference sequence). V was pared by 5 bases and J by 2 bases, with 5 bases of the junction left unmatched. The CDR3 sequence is CATSAQGGPYEQYF. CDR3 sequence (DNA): TGTGCCACCAGCGCACAGGGGGGTCCCTACGAGCAGTACTTC.

The CDR3 is CASSLVSPPDPVYF. The DNA of the CDR3 is TGCGCCAGCAGCTTGGTTTCGCCTCCGGACCCCGTGTATTTT. This chain joins TRBV5-1 and TRBJ2-3; D not resolved. The V and J ends lost 0 bases and 14 bases respectively, with 19 bases between them. Germline V CDR1 and CDR2: SGHRS, YFSETQ. The length of the CDR3 is 14 residues.

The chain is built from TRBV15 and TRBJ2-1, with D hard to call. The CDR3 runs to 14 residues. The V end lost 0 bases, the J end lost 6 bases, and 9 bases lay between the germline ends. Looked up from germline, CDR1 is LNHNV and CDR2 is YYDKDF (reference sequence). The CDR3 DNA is TGTGCCACCAGCAGAGATCTTGGTTCCAATGAGCAGTTCTTC. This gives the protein CATSRDLGSNEQFF.

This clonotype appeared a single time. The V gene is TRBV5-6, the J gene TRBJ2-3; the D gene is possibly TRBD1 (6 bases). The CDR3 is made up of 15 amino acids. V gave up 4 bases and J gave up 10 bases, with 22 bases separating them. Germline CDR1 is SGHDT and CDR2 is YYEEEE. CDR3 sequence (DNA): TGTGCCAGCAGCCCCCGGGCCGGACAGCTAGGACCGCAGTATTTT. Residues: CASSPRAGQLGPQYF.

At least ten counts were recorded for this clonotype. This chain's CDR3 is CASSQELAGGTQYF. The DNA of the CDR3 is TGTGCCAGCAGCCAGGAACTAGCGGGAGGGACCCAGTACTTC. V gene TRBV7-2 combines with J gene TRBJ2-5; TRBD2 aligns across 12 bases. This CDR3 comprises 14 residues. With 5 bases clipped from V and 7 bases from J, the junction kept 5 bases outside the gene matches. Germline V gives CDR1 SGHTA, CDR2 FQGNSA. Full variable domain (remainder filled in from reference TRBV7-2 and TRBJ2-5): GAGVSQSPSNKVTEKGKDVELRCDPISGHTALYWYRQSLGQGLEFLIYFQGNSAPDKSGLPSDRFSAERTGGSVSTLTIQRTQQEDSAVYLCASSQELAGGTQYFGPGTRLLVL.

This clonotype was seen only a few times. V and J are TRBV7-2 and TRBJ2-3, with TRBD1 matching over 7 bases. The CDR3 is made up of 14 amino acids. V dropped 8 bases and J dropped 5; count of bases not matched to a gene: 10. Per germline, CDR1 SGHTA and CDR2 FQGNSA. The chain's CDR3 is CASSQGSPGDTQYF. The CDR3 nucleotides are TGTGCCAGCTCACAGGGGTCCCCAGGAGATACGCAGTATTTT.

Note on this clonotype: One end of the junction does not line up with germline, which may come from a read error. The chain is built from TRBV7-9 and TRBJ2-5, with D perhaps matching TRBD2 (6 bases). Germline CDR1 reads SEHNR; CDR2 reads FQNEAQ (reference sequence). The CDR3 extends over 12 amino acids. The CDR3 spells CASSFGGSWRGF. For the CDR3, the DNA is TGTGCCAGCAGCTTCGGCGGGTCTTGGAGGGGCTTC.

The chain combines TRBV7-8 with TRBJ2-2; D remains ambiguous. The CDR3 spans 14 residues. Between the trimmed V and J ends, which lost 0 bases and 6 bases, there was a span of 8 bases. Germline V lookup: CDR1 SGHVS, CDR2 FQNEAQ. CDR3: CASSLAVTAGELFF. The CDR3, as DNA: TGTGCCAGCAGCTTAGCGGTAACGGCCGGGGAGCTGTTTTTT.

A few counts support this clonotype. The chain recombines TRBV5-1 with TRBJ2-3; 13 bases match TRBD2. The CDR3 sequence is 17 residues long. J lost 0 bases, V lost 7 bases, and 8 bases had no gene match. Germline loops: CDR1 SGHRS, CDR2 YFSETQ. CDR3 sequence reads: CASSTGTSGVSTDTQYF. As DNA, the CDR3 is TGCGCCAGCTCGACCGGGACTAGCGGGGTTAGCACAGATACGCAGTATTTT.

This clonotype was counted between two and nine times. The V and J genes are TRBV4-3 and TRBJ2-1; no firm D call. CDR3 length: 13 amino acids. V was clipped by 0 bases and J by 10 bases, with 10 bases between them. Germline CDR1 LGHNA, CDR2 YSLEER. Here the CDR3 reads CASSQDNRREQFF. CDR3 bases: TGCGCCAGCAGCCAAGATAACCGTAGGGAGCAGTTCTTC.

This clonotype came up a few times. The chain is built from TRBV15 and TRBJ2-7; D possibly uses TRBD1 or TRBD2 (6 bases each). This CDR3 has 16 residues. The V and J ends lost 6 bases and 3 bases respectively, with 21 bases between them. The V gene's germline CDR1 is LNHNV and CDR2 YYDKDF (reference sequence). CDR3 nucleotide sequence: TGTGCCACCAGGCATCCGGGAGCAGGGGCGGACTACGAGCAGTACTTC. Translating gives CATRHPGAGADYEQYF.

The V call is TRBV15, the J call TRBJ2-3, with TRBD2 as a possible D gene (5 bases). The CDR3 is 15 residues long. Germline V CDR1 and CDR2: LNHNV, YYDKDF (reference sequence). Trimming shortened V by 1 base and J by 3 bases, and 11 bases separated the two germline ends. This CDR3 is CATSRGRPSTDTQYF. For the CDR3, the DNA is TGTGCCACCAGCAGAGGGAGGCCATCTACAGATACGCAGTATTTT.

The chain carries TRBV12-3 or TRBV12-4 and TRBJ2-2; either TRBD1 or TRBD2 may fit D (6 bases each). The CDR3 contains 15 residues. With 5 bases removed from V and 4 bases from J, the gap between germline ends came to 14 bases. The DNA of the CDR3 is TGTGCCAGCAGTCACGGGGGCTGGCTCACCGGGGAGCTGTTTTTT. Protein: CASSHGGWLTGELFF.